The source of this TCR beta chain is a study of blood T cell repertoires in COVID-19. Study summary: The United States, Italy and Spain provided the acute and convalescent COVID-19 samples. Nucleic acid was either cDNA or gDNA, and it came from T cells, B-cell-depleted T cells, or PBMCs.

The CDR3 is made up of 14 amino acids. Trimming cost V 7 bases and J 4 bases; bases outside gene matches: 5. The germline V gene has CDR1 SGHRS and CDR2 YFSETQ. The table lists this clone with a count of one. Authors' methods: Reference gene primer amplification in the assay estimated nucleated cell counts. The protocol was immunoSEQ multiplex PCR, while the TCRdb copy is restricted to in-frame clones and leaves out a portion. The V and J calls and clone size are taken from that table; D and trimming were inferred from the DNA. This sample has 120,000 or so clones; around 70% occur once, and the top ten carry around 5.2%.

Source material: peripheral blood. This TCR was sampled from a man aged 55-75 years with acute or convalescent COVID-19. This chain connects TRBV5-1 to TRBJ2-1; TRBD2 matches at 10 bases. The CDR3 DNA is TGCGCCAGCGCTAGCGGGAGTGGGTACAATGAGCAGTTCTTC. This encodes CASASGSGYNEQFF.